These 17 T cell receptor beta chains came from one sample sequenced in a study of Ad26.COV2.S vaccination and SARS-CoV-2 variants. Treatment given: roughly 20 received Ad26.COV2.S at low or high dose, single or two shots; about 5 received placebo; per-sample allocation not given. After the first vaccine or placebo injection, samples were drawn on day 63. Libraries were prepared by immunoSEQ multiplex PCR; TCRdb keeps only in-frame clonotypes and omits some of them. The table has around 350,000 clones, about 88% seen once. The material sequenced was peripheral blood, taken in a trial of Ad26.COV2.S vaccine versus placebo. These receptors were collected from a person between 18 and 65 years old who received the Ad26.COV2.S COVID-19 vaccine or a placebo.

The chain is built from TRBV15 and TRBJ2-5; D is ambiguous. In germline, CDR1 is LNHNV, CDR2 YYDKDF (reference sequence). The germline V and J ends were trimmed by 3 bases and 5 bases, with 7 bases remaining between them. The CDR3 length is 12 residues. The CDR3 loop is CATSRETETQYF. As DNA, the CDR3 is TGTGCCACCAGCAGGGAAACGGAGACCCAGTACTTC.

This rearrangement joins TRBV4-3 to TRBJ2-2; 10 nucleotides agree with TRBD2. The CDR3 runs to 16 residues. V was clipped by 3 bases and J by 7 bases; unmatched bases: 8. Germline V gene data show CDR1 as LGHNA and CDR2 as YSLEER. The CDR3 DNA reads TGCGCCAGCAGCCAGGCCAGCGGGGGGGCCGTCGGGGAGCTGTTTTTT. It encodes CASSQASGGAVGELFF.

This chain joins TRBV7-9 and TRBJ2-1; the match to TRBD2 covers 8 bases. Germline-derived CDR1 and CDR2 are SEHNR and FQNEAQ (reference sequence). With 5 bases clipped from V and 8 bases from J, the junction kept 11 bases outside the gene matches. The CDR3 loop spans 15 amino acids. In DNA form, the CDR3 reads TGTGCCAGCAGCCCAACCTTAACTAGCGGAGATGAGCAGTTCTTC. This codes for CASSPTLTSGDEQFF.

The J gene is TRBJ2-2, the V gene TRBV2; D gene ambiguous. Germline V lookup: CDR1 SNHLY, CDR2 FYNNEI. The CDR3 loop spans 13 amino acids. The V end lost 2 bases, the J end lost 4 bases, and 5 bases lay between the germline ends. The CDR3 DNA follows: TGTGCCAGCAGTGAAAGCCCCACCGGGGAGCTGTTTTTT. It is translated as CASSESPTGELFF.

The V call is TRBV4-3, the J call TRBJ2-7; D could derive from TRBD1 or TRBD2 (6 bases each). There are 17 residues in the CDR3. The germline V gene has CDR1 LGHNA and CDR2 YSLEER. Trimming left V 0 bases short and J 0 bases short, with 15 bases between. As DNA, the CDR3 is TGCGCCAGCAGCCAAGATTTTGGAGGGACAACCTCCTACGAGCAGTACTTC. This codes for CASSQDFGGTTSYEQYF.

CDR3 residues: CAGRTEETQYF. The CDR3 coding sequence is TGTGCGGGGAGGACAGAAGAGACCCAGTACTTC. The rearrangement links TRBV19 to TRBJ2-5; either TRBD1 or TRBD2 may fit D (6 bases each). The CDR3 has 11 amino acids. Germline V lookup: CDR1 LNHDA, CDR2 SQIVND (reference sequence).

This chain uses TRBV7-9 with TRBJ2-3; D is unclear. This CDR3 spans 16 amino acids. Germline lookup yields CDR1 SEHNR and CDR2 FQNEAQ (reference sequence). V lost 5 bases and J lost 0, with 15 bases in between. The CDR3 sequence is CASSLSRTQSTDTQYF. The CDR3 DNA reads as TGTGCCAGCAGCCTTAGCCGGACCCAGAGCACAGATACGCAGTATTTT.

V and J are TRBV19 and TRBJ1-1; no definite D call. Deletions cut 7 bases from V and 1 base from J, with 13 bases between. The CDR3 extends over 14 amino acids. Germline lookup yields CDR1 LNHDA and CDR2 SQIVND (reference sequence). The CDR3 here is CASKSQRENTEAFF. CDR3 sequence (DNA): TGTGCCAGTAAATCACAAAGGGAGAACACTGAAGCTTTCTTT. The variable domain in full, with the rest retrieved from reference TRBV19 and TRBJ1-1, is DGGITQSPKYLFRKEGQNVTLSCEQNLNHDAMYWYRQDPGQGLRLIYYSQIVNDFQKGDIAEGYSVSREKKESFPLTVTSAQKNPTAFYLCASKSQRENTEAFFGQGTRLTVV.

The V gene is TRBV6-5, the J gene TRBJ1-2; 7 nucleotides agree with TRBD1. V lost 6 bases, J lost 8 bases, and 9 bases stayed unmatched. There are 13 residues in the CDR3. Germline V gene data show CDR1 as MNHEY and CDR2 as SVGAGI. The CDR3 sequence: CASRTEGALGYTF. The DNA for the CDR3 is TGTGCCAGCAGGACCGAGGGGGCGCTCGGCTACACCTTC.

The table lists this clone with a count of one. The chain couples TRBV2 to TRBJ1-4, with D uncertain. CDR1 SNHLY and CDR2 FYNNEI come from the germline V gene. The V end was cut by 6 bases, the J end by 6 bases, with 11 bases between. The CDR3 has 13 amino acids. The CDR3 DNA sequence: TGTGCCAGCAGGAGTCGATTGCATGAAAAACTGTTTTTT. It codes for CASRSRLHEKLFF.

This chain uses TRBV3-1 (or the pseudogene TRBV3-2) with TRBJ1-4; TRBD1 matches 7 bases. Germline V lookup: CDR1 LGHDT, CDR2 YNNKEL (reference sequence). The J segment lost 8 bases and the V segment lost 6 bases, leaving 9 bases of the junction unmatched. This CDR3 has 14 amino acids. Here the CDR3 DNA reads TGTGCCAGCAGTTTTGGACAGGTGGAGGAAAAACTGTTTTTT. The encoded protein is CASSFGQVEEKLFF.

V gene TRBV5-6 combines with J gene TRBJ2-7; 14 bases are a match to TRBD2. CDR3 length: 16 residues. Germline CDR1 is SGHDT and CDR2 is YYEEEE. The V gene end was trimmed by 4 bases and the J gene end by 0 bases; junction bases not matched to a gene: 3. CDR3 DNA sequence: TGTGCCAGCAGCCAGGGACTAGCGGGAGCCTCCTACGAGCAGTACTTC. It codes for CASSQGLAGASYEQYF.

The V call is TRBV6-5, the J call TRBJ2-5, with TRBD2 identical over 7 bases. V shed 2 bases, J shed 1 base, and the junction held 4 bases outside the gene matches. Germline CDR1 MNHEY, CDR2 SVGAGI. This CDR3 spans 15 amino acids. CDR3 amino acids: CASSYAIAGQETQYF. The CDR3 DNA sequence: TGTGCCAGCAGTTACGCTATAGCGGGCCAAGAGACCCAGTACTTC.

The chain combines TRBV5-1 with TRBJ2-1, with unresolved D. The CDR3 runs 13 residues. The V end was cut by 0 bases, the J end by 4 bases, with 5 bases between. Germline V gene lookup returns CDR1 SGHRS and CDR2 YFSETQ. The CDR3 region is CASSLVPYNEQFF. The CDR3, as DNA: TGCGCCAGCAGCTTGGTCCCGTACAATGAGCAGTTCTTC.

In its sample, this clone was seen once. The rearrangement joins TRBV3-1 (or the pseudogene TRBV3-2) to TRBJ1-1, with TRBD1 matching 8 bases. The germline CDR1 and CDR2 sequences are LGHDT and YNNKEL (reference sequence). Losses at the gene ends were 3 bases for V and 1 base for J; bases not matched to a gene: 1. The CDR3 sequence is 14 residues long. CDR3 DNA sequence: TGTGCCAGCAGCCACGGGACAGGGAACACTGAAGCTTTCTTT. Translation gives CASSHGTGNTEAFF.

The chain links TRBV4-1 to TRBJ2-5; 13 nucleotides align to TRBD2. Trimming at V came to 4 bases and at J to 2 bases, leaving 4 bases not matched to a gene. The CDR3 covers 16 residues. CDR1 and CDR2 (germline): MGHRA, YSYEKL. The CDR3 protein is CASSRKLAGGQETQYF. CDR3 sequence (DNA): TGCGCCAGCAGCCGCAAACTAGCGGGAGGGCAAGAGACCCAGTACTTC.

This clone appeared a single time. V and J are TRBV5-6 and TRBJ2-2; TRBD2 agrees at 7 bases. In germline, CDR1 is SGHDT, CDR2 YYEEEE. This CDR3 comprises 15 residues. The trim removed 4 bases at V and 8 bases at J, leaving 11 bases unmatched. The DNA for the CDR3 is TGTGCCAGCAGCCCGCTAGCGGAGGGCCTTGGGGAGCTGTTTTTT. Residues: CASSPLAEGLGELFF.